This is a list of T cell receptor beta chains from one sample in a study of T-cell reconstitution after alpha-beta-depleted transplantation in children. TCRdb reprocessed the PCR reads via MiXCR and lists one record per CDR3 protein. The sample gives approximately 1,000,000 distinct CDR3 sequences, around 30% of which show up once; about 28% is in the top ten. The starting material was PBMCs, mostly from graft donor cells, obtained 360 days after TCRalphabeta/CD19-depleted stem cell transplant. The origin of the receptors is a boy in the first two years of life who had a stem cell transplant for SCID, so the T cells may come from the graft donor. Both conserved end residues are part of each CDR3. Fields, in order: J gene, clone size, D gene, V gene, CDR3 protein, CDR3 DNA. The D gene is left open where the match is weak. Clone size appears in some rows only: once, few, many, or a class for an expanded clone.

>TRBJ2-2|NA|TRBD1|TRBV4-2
CASSQWTGGGGELFF
TGTGCCAGCAGCCAGTGGACAGGGGGGGGCGGGGAGCTGTTTTTT
>TRBJ1-6|NA|TRBD1|TRBV12-3/TRBV12-4
CASTTFVGGGENSPLHF
TGTGCCAGCACCACATTTGTAGGGGGCGGCGAAAATTCACCCCTCCACTTT
>TRBJ2-2|NA|TRBD2|TRBV28
CASASGGGLGELFF
TGTGCCAGCGCCTCGGGAGGGGGGTTAGGGGAGCTGTTTTTT
>TRBJ1-1|NA|NA|TRBV4-1
CASSQESAVNTEAFF
TGCGCCAGCAGCCAAGAGTCGGCCGTGAACACTGAAGCTTTCTTT
>TRBJ1-2|few|NA|TRBV5-1
CASSLHPGNYGYTF
TGCGCCAGCAGCTTGCATCCAGGGAACTATGGCTACACCTTC
>TRBJ1-5|few|TRBD1|TRBV12-3/TRBV12-4
CASSSLSTGVNQPQHF
TGTGCCAGCAGTTCCCTCTCGACAGGGGTAAATCAGCCCCAGCATTTT
>TRBJ2-2|NA|TRBD1|TRBV20-1
CSALRQGAGTGELFF
TGCAGTGCTCTCAGACAGGGGGCTGGCACCGGGGAGCTGTTTTTT
>TRBJ1-1|few|NA|TRBV6-6
CASSTRGTEAFF
TGTGCCAGCAGCACAAGGGGGACTGAAGCTTTCTTT
>TRBJ1-3|many|NA|TRBV28
CASSFGGNTIYF
TGTGCCAGCAGTTTTGGGGGCAACACCATATATTTT
>TRBJ2-4|NA|TRBD1|TRBV13
CAISLDRLDIQYF
TGTGCCATCAGCTTGGACAGGCTAGACATTCAGTACTTC
>TRBJ2-7|few|NA|TRBV2
CASSEGTYHYEQYF
TGTGCCAGCAGTGAGGGGACCTATCACTACGAGCAGTACTTC